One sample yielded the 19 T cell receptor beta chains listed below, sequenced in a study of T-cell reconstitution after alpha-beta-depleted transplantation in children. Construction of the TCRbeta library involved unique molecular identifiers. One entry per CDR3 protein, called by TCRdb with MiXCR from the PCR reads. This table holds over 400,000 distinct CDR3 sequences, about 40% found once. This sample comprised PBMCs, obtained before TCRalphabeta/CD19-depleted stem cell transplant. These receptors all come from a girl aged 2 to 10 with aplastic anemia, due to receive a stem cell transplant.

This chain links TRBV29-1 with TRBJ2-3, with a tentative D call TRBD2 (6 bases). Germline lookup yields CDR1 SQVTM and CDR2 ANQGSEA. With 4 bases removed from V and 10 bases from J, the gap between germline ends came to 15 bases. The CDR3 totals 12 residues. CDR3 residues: CSVVMTSVAQYF. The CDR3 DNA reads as TGCAGCGTTGTAATGACTAGTGTGGCGCAGTATTTT.

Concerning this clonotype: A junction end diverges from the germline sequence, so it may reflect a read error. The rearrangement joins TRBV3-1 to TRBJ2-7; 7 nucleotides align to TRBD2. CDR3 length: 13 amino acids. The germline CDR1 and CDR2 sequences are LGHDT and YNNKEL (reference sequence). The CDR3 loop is CASSTLGDYDQYF. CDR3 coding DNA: TGTGCCAGCAGCACGTTGGGGGACTACGACCAGTACTTC.

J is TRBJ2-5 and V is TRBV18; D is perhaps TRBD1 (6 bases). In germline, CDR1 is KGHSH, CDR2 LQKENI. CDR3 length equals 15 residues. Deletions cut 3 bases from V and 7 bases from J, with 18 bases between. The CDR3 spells CASSPQVQGGGTQYF. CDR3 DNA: TGTGCCAGCTCACCCCAGGTACAGGGCGGAGGGACCCAGTACTTC.

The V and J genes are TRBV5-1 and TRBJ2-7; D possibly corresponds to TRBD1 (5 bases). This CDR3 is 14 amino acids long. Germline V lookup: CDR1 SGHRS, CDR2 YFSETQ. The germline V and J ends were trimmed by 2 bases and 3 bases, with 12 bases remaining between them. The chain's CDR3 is CASSFQGSFYEQYF. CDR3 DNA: TGCGCCAGCAGCTTTCAGGGCTCCTTCTACGAGCAGTACTTC.

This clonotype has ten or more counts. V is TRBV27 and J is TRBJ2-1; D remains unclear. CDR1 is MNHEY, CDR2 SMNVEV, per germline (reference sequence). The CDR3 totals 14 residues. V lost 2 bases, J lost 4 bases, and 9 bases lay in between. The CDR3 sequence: CASSLATTYNEQFF. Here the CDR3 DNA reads TGTGCCAGCAGTTTAGCGACAACTTACAATGAGCAGTTCTTC.

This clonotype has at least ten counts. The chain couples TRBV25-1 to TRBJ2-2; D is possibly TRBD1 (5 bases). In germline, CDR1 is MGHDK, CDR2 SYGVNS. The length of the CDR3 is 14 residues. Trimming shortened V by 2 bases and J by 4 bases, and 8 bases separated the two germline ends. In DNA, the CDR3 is TGTGCCAGCAGTGAACAGGGTAGCACCGGGGAGCTGTTTTTT. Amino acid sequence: CASSEQGSTGELFF.

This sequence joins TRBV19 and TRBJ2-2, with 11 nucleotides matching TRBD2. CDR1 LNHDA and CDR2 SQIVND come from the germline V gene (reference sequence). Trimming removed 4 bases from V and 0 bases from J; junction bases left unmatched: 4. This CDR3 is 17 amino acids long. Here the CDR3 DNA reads TGTGCCAGTAGTAGGGGGACTAGCGGAGCGAACACCGGGGAGCTGTTTTTT. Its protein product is CASSRGTSGANTGELFF.

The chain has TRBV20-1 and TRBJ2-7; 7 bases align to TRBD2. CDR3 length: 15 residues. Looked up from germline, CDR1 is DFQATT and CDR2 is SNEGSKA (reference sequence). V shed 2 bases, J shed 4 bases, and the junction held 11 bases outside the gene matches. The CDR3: CSARPPGTKGYEQYF. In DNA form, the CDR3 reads TGCAGTGCTAGACCCCCGGGGACTAAGGGGTACGAGCAGTACTTC.

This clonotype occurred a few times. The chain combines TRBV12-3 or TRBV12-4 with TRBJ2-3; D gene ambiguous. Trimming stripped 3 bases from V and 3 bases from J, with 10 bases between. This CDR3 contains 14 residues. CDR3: CASSLPSRTDTQYF. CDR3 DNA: TGTGCCAGCAGTTTGCCCAGCAGGACAGATACGCAGTATTTT.

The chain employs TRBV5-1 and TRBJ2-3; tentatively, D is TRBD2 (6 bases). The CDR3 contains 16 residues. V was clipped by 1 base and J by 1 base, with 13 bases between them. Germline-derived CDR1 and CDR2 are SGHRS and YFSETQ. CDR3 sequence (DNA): TGCGCCAGCAGCTTGTCGTCGGGAGCCGGCACAGATACGCAGTATTTT. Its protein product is CASSLSSGAGTDTQYF.

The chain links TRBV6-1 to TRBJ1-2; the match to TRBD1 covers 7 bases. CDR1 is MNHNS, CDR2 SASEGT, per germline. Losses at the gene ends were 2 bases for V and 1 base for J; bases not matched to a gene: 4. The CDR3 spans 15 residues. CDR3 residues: CASSEPRQGNYGYTF. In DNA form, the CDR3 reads TGTGCCAGCAGTGAACCCCGACAGGGTAACTATGGCTACACCTTC.

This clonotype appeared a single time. CDR3 sequence reads: CASSPRQGASYNEQFF. Here the CDR3 DNA reads TGCGCCAGCAGCCCTCGTCAGGGGGCTTCCTACAATGAGCAGTTCTTC. The rearrangement uses TRBV5-1 and TRBJ2-1, with 8 bases matching TRBD1. With 4 bases clipped from V and 1 base from J, the junction kept 7 bases outside the gene matches. Per germline, CDR1 SGHRS and CDR2 YFSETQ. The CDR3 covers 16 residues.

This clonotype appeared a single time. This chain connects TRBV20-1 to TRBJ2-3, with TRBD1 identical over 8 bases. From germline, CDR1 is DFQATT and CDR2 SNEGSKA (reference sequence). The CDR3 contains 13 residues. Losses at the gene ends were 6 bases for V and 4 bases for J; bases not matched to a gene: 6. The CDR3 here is CSAVRGRADTQYF. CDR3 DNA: TGCAGTGCCGTCAGGGGGCGGGCAGATACGCAGTATTTT.

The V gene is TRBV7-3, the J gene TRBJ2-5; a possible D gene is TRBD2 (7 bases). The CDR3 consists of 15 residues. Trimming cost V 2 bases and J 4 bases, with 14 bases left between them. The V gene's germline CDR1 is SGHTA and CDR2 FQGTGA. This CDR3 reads CASSLGGGARETQYF. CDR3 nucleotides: TGTGCCAGCAGCTTAGGAGGGGGGGCCAGAGAGACCCAGTACTTC.

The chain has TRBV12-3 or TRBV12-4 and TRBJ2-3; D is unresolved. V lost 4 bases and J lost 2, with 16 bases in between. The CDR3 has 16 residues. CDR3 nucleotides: TGTGCCAGCAGTTCCCCCTCGGCGGTCAACACAGATACGCAGTATTTT. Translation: CASSSPSAVNTDTQYF.

The CDR3 nucleotides are TGCGCCAGCAGCTTGGGACTAGCGGGAAGGTCCTACAATGAGCAGTTCTTC. Translated, it gives CASSLGLAGRSYNEQFF. The J gene is TRBJ2-1, the V gene TRBV5-1, with 11 bases fitting TRBD2. In germline, CDR1 is SGHRS, CDR2 YFSETQ. V lost 0 bases, J lost 1 base, and 3 bases stayed unmatched. This CDR3 spans 17 amino acids.

The CDR3 here is CSAGLHEQFF. The CDR3 DNA reads as TGCAGTGCCGGACTCCATGAGCAGTTCTTC. The chain has TRBV20-1 and TRBJ2-1; possible D gene TRBD2, 5 bases. The V end was cut by 6 bases, the J end by 8 bases, with 8 bases between. CDR3 length: 10 amino acids. Looked up from germline, CDR1 is DFQATT and CDR2 is SNEGSKA (reference sequence).

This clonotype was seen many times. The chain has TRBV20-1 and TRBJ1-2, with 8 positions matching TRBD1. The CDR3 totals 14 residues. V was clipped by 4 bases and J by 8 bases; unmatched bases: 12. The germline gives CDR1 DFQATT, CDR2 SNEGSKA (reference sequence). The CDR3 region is CSATSQGAAGGYTF. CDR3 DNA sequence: TGCAGTGCTACCTCGCAGGGGGCGGCGGGAGGCTACACCTTC.

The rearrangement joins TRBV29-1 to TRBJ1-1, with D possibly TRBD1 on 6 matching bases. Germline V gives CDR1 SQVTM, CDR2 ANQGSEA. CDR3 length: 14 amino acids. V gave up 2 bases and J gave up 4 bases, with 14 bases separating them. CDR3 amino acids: CSVERGGGSTEAFF. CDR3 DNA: TGCAGCGTTGAAAGGGGGGGCGGGAGCACTGAAGCTTTCTTT.